Following are 30 T cell receptor beta chains from one sample sequenced in a study of blood T cell repertoires in COVID-19. Clones were read by immunoSEQ multiplex PCR, and TCRdb kept only the in-frame ones, dropping some. The sample has fewer than 60,000 clones; approximately 80% are singletons. Sequenced input: peripheral blood. These receptors originate from a man under 40 with COVID-19, enrolled during active disease.

The chain combines TRBV5-6 with TRBJ2-1; D is ambiguous. The CDR3 has 15 residues. Germline V gene data show CDR1 as SGHDT and CDR2 as YYEEEE. Trimming left V 0 bases short and J 2 bases short, with 9 bases between. The DNA for the CDR3 is TGTGCCAGCAGCTTGGATCCAGCGACCTACAATGAGCAGTTCTTC. It yields the protein CASSLDPATYNEQFF.

This chain uses TRBV10-3 with TRBJ1-6; 7 nucleotides agree with TRBD1. The CDR3 has 14 residues. With 6 bases clipped from V and 6 bases from J, the junction kept 5 bases outside the gene matches. Germline loops: CDR1 ENHRY, CDR2 SYGVKD. The CDR3, as DNA: TGTGCCATCAGGGCCGGGACAGTTAATTCACCCCTCCACTTT. As protein: CAIRAGTVNSPLHF.

This clone was seen a single time. The rearrangement links TRBV19 to TRBJ2-3; the match to TRBD2 covers 9 bases. The V segment lost 5 bases and the J segment 6 bases; nucleotides outside the gene matches: 0. The CDR3 runs to 12 residues. Looked up from germline, CDR1 is LNHDA and CDR2 is SQIVND (reference sequence). The CDR3 reads CASSGLADTQYF. CDR3 nucleotides: TGTGCCAGTAGTGGACTAGCGGATACGCAGTATTTT.

This chain joins TRBV7-2 and TRBJ2-4, with 8 nucleotides matching TRBD1. V was pared by 1 base and J by 7 bases, with 6 bases of the junction left unmatched. CDR1 SGHTA and CDR2 FQGNSA come from the germline V gene. This CDR3 contains 15 residues. The CDR3 coding sequence is TGTGCCAGCAGCTTAGGAGGGCAGGGGGCTAACATTCAGTACTTC. Translating it yields CASSLGGQGANIQYF.

The J gene is TRBJ2-2, the V gene TRBV19, with 8 positions matching TRBD2. The trim removed 1 base at V and 6 bases at J, leaving 13 bases unmatched. The germline V gene has CDR1 LNHDA and CDR2 SQIVND (reference sequence). The CDR3 sequence is 18 residues long. CDR3 nucleotide sequence: TGTGCCAGTAGTATAGGGTTCGGTTTGGCGGGAGGCCCCGGGGAGCTGTTTTTT. Translated: CASSIGFGLAGGPGELFF.

The chain has TRBV6-5 and TRBJ1-1; weak D call: TRBD1 (6 bases). V lost 8 bases to trimming and J lost 5 bases, with 21 bases between them. The CDR3 covers 15 residues. Germline-derived CDR1 and CDR2 are MNHEY and SVGAGI. The CDR3 reads CASQGKDWLGTEAFF. CDR3 nucleotide sequence: TGTGCCAGCCAGGGGAAGGACTGGCTGGGGACTGAAGCTTTCTTT.

The chain joins TRBV28 to TRBJ1-1; D possibly corresponds to TRBD1 (6 bases). Germline values: CDR1 MDHEN, CDR2 SYDVKM. The CDR3 is made up of 14 amino acids. The germline V and J ends were trimmed by 6 bases and 0 bases, with 11 bases remaining between them. The CDR3 spells CASREGTLNTEAFF. The CDR3, as DNA: TGTGCCAGCAGAGAGGGGACACTGAACACTGAAGCTTTCTTT.

This clone was detected only a few times. V is TRBV9 and J is TRBJ1-6, with D unresolved. In germline, CDR1 is SGDLS, CDR2 YYNGEE. The CDR3 runs to 16 residues. Trimming shortened V by 0 bases and J by 0 bases, and 7 bases separated the two germline ends. The CDR3 sequence is CASSVGASSYNSPLHF. The CDR3 coding sequence is TGTGCCAGCAGCGTAGGGGCGAGCTCCTATAATTCACCCCTCCACTTT.

About this clone itself: The final CDR3 position lacks the conserved phenylalanine or tryptophan, pointing to a likely read error. It is unclear where the CDR3 begins or ends on the DNA, so no DNA is shown, and the CDR3 is as TCRdb lists it. The rearrangement uses TRBV7-3 and TRBJ2-7; no DNA check was done on the table's D call, TRBD2. Ends included, the CDR3 has 10 residues. Per germline, CDR1 SGHTA and CDR2 FQGTGA. The CDR3 here is CASSPGRARL.

The chain employs TRBV6-6 and TRBJ1-1; TRBD1 matches 9 bases. This CDR3 comprises 16 residues. After removal of 5 bases from V and 4 bases from J, the junction contained 11 bases not matched to a gene. The germline V gene encodes CDR1 MNHNY and CDR2 SVGAGI (reference sequence). For the CDR3, the DNA is TGTGCCAGCAGTACCCGGGACAGGGCATTGGGCACTGAAGCTTTCTTT. As protein: CASSTRDRALGTEAFF.

The genes are TRBV18 and TRBJ2-7, with TRBD2 identical over 11 bases. The V and J ends lost 4 bases and 5 bases, in that order; junction bases with no gene match: 7. This CDR3 contains 15 residues. Germline CDR1 and CDR2: KGHSH and LQKENI. The CDR3 DNA follows: TGTGCCAGCTCACGGATAGCGGGAGGGCAGGACGAGCAGTACTTC. Its translation: CASSRIAGGQDEQYF.

The gene calls are TRBV2 and TRBJ1-1, with D possibly TRBD1 on 6 matching bases. The V end was cut by 4 bases, the J end by 5 bases, with 11 bases between. CDR1 is SNHLY and CDR2 is FYNNEI in the germline V gene. The CDR3 runs to 13 residues. CDR3 protein: CASSGGGVTEAFF. As DNA, the CDR3 is TGTGCCAGCAGTGGAGGGGGGGTGACTGAAGCTTTCTTT.

This clone was seen a few times. V and J are TRBV28 and TRBJ1-3; the D gene is possibly TRBD1 (6 bases). The CDR3 contains 15 residues. Between the trimmed V and J ends, which lost 3 bases and 0 bases, there was a span of 9 bases. Germline V gives CDR1 MDHEN, CDR2 SYDVKM. This chain's CDR3 is CASSFEGGSGNTIYF. The CDR3 bases are TGTGCCAGCAGTTTCGAAGGGGGCTCTGGAAACACCATATATTTT.

This clone was found once. The J gene is TRBJ2-7, the V gene TRBV9, with TRBD2 as a possible D gene (6 bases). CDR1 SGDLS and CDR2 YYNGEE come from the germline V gene. The CDR3 spans 13 residues. V was shortened by 4 bases and J by 2 bases, with 10 bases between the two germline ends. This CDR3 is CASSPGLTYEQYF. Written as DNA, the CDR3 is TGTGCCAGCAGCCCGGGACTTACCTACGAGCAGTACTTC.

The chain carries TRBV6-5 and TRBJ2-2; 8 nucleotides line up with TRBD1. CDR1 and CDR2 from the germline V gene are MNHEY and SVGAGI. CDR3 length: 15 residues. After removal of 5 bases from V and 4 bases from J, the junction contained 6 bases not matched to a gene. The CDR3 DNA reads as TGTGCCAGCAGTAGACAGGGGCAATCCACCGGGGAGCTGTTTTTT. This translates into CASSRQGQSTGELFF.

This chain uses TRBV6-1 with TRBJ1-5, with unresolved D. V shed 2 bases and J shed 7 bases, with 12 bases lying between them. The CDR3 length is 14 residues. Germline V gives CDR1 MNHNS, CDR2 SASEGT. The CDR3 coding sequence is TGTGCCAGCAGTGAACGGGGATGGTCACAGCCCCAGCATTTT. This sequence encodes CASSERGWSQPQHF.

This chain joins TRBV6-1 and TRBJ1-2; D not certain. V lost 2 bases, J lost 0 bases, and 7 bases lay in between. The CDR3 has 14 residues. Germline V gene lookup returns CDR1 MNHNS and CDR2 SASEGT. CDR3 sequence (DNA): TGTGCCAGCAGTGAACTGTCAGCTAACTATGGCTACACCTTC. Translating gives CASSELSANYGYTF.

The V call is TRBV5-1, the J call TRBJ2-3; possible D gene TRBD1, 6 bases. This CDR3 has 14 residues. Germline lookup yields CDR1 SGHRS and CDR2 YFSETQ. V was cut by 3 bases and J by 0 bases, with 8 bases left in between. The CDR3 coding sequence is TGCGCCAGCAGCTACGGACAGAGCACAGATACGCAGTATTTT. It yields the protein CASSYGQSTDTQYF.

This chain connects TRBV2 to TRBJ2-2; 9 bases align to TRBD1. This CDR3 contains 17 residues. The V gene end was trimmed by 5 bases and the J gene end by 1 base; junction bases not matched to a gene: 8. Germline CDR1 and CDR2: SNHLY and FYNNEI. CDR3 nucleotide sequence: TGTGCCAGCAGTCCCCCCCCGGGACAGGGGAACACCGGGGAGCTGTTTTTT. This gives the protein CASSPPPGQGNTGELFF.

The chain carries TRBV27 and TRBJ1-1; weak D call: TRBD1 (6 bases). The CDR3 extends over 16 amino acids. Germline V gives CDR1 MNHEY, CDR2 SMNVEV (reference sequence). Trimming took off 5 bases at V and 5 bases at J, with 21 bases between the two ends. The CDR3 region is CASSPPGQSEGTEAFF. The CDR3 bases are TGTGCCAGCAGTCCACCCGGACAGAGTGAGGGGACTGAAGCTTTCTTT.

This clone occurred once. This rearrangement joins TRBV28 to TRBJ1-4, with 7 bases lining up with TRBD1. Germline V gene data show CDR1 as MDHEN and CDR2 as SYDVKM. CDR3 length: 14 amino acids. V shed 6 bases and J 6 bases; nucleotides not matched to a gene: 7. CDR3 DNA sequence: TGTGCCAGCAGGGGGACAGTTCGGGATGAAAAACTGTTTTTT. It specifies CASRGTVRDEKLFF.

This chain uses TRBV5-6 with TRBJ2-3; TRBD2 is a possible D gene (6 bases). V was pared by 2 bases and J by 4 bases, with 11 bases between. The CDR3 covers 14 residues. Germline values: CDR1 SGHDT, CDR2 YYEEEE. The CDR3: CASSLPSVPDTQYF. CDR3 nucleotides: TGTGCCAGCAGCTTACCTAGCGTTCCAGATACGCAGTATTTT.

The CDR3 loop is CASSERLETQYF. In nucleotides, the CDR3 is TGTGCCAGCAGTGAGAGGTTAGAGACCCAGTACTTC. The rearrangement uses TRBV6-1 and TRBJ2-5, with D hard to call. Between the trimmed V and J ends, which lost 3 bases and 4 bases, there was a span of 6 bases. The CDR3 runs to 12 residues. Per germline, CDR1 MNHNS and CDR2 SASEGT.

The chain couples TRBV3-1 (or the pseudogene TRBV3-2) to TRBJ2-1; 9 bases map to TRBD2. With 5 bases clipped from V and 7 bases from J, the junction kept 3 bases outside the gene matches. The CDR3 is made up of 13 amino acids. Germline CDR1 LGHDT, CDR2 YNNKEL (reference sequence). CDR3: CASSGGLANEQFF. CDR3 sequence (DNA): TGTGCCAGCAGCGGGGGACTAGCAAATGAGCAGTTCTTC.

CDR3 nucleotides: TGTGCCTGGCAATTTCCCTATGGCTACACCTTC. Its protein is CAWQFPYGYTF. The chain employs TRBV30 and TRBJ1-2; D call uncertain. Trimming removed 5 bases at V and 4 bases at J, with 8 bases between. Germline CDR1 is GTSNPN and CDR2 is SVGIG (reference sequence). The CDR3 is 11 amino acids. Full variable domain (remainder filled in from reference TRBV30 and TRBJ1-2): SQTIHQWPATLVQPVGSPLSLECTVEGTSNPNLYWYRQAAGRGLQLLFYSVGIGQISSEVPQNLSASRPQDRQFILSSKKLLLSDSGFYLCAWQFPYGYTFGSGTRLTVV.

The V call is TRBV18, the J call TRBJ1-2; 8 bases fit TRBD1. Germline CDR1 KGHSH, CDR2 LQKENI. The CDR3 extends over 15 amino acids. V was clipped by 1 base and J by 6 bases; unmatched bases: 7. CDR3 nucleotides: TGTGCCAGCTCACCACGAGGACAGGGAGGGGATGGCTACACCTTC. Translated, it gives CASSPRGQGGDGYTF.

The chain employs TRBV2 and TRBJ2-1; 8 bases are shared with TRBD2. Germline CDR1 SNHLY, CDR2 FYNNEI. The CDR3 loop spans 14 amino acids. The ends lost 7 bases at V and 9 bases at J; junction bases unmatched: 11. DNA for the CDR3: TGTGCCAGCACCGCTAGCGGGCGGCAGGGTGAGCAGTTCTTC. This gives the protein CASTASGRQGEQFF. Based on the CDR3 plus reference TRBV2 and TRBJ2-1, the full variable domain is EPEVTQTPSHQVTQMGQEVILRCVPISNHLYFYWYRQILGQKVEFLVSFYNNEISEKSEIFDDQFSVERPDGSNFTLKIRSTKLEDSAMYFCASTASGRQGEQFFGPGTRLTVL.

This rearrangement joins TRBV28 to TRBJ1-1; D ambiguous. CDR3 size: 11 residues. Germline V CDR1 and CDR2: MDHEN, SYDVKM. V was pared by 5 bases and J by 2 bases, with 3 bases between. CDR3 DNA sequence: TGTGCCAGCAGTACAAACACTGAAGCTTTCTTT. Its translation is CASSTNTEAFF.

V usage is TRBV19 and J usage is TRBJ2-2, with TRBD2 identical over 10 bases. Germline V gene data show CDR1 as LNHDA and CDR2 as SQIVND (reference sequence). The CDR3 has 16 residues. J gave up 1 base and V 4 bases, and 3 bases lay outside the gene matches. The CDR3 nucleotides read TGTGCCAGTAGTAAAAGGACTAGCGGGAACACCGGGGAGCTGTTTTTT. Protein sequence: CASSKRTSGNTGELFF.

The chain joins TRBV5-5 to TRBJ1-6; D ambiguous. The CDR3 consists of 16 residues. Germline CDR1 reads SGHKS; CDR2 reads YYEKEE (reference sequence). V was pared by 2 bases and J by 7 bases, with 16 bases between. Here the CDR3 reads CASSFGGTGRNSPLHF. For the CDR3, the DNA is TGTGCCAGCAGCTTCGGCGGCACGGGGAGGAATTCACCCCTCCACTTT.